The 26 T cell receptor beta chains in this list originate from one sample, sequenced in a study of beta chain features in type 1 diabetes. The isolated RNA, all of it, was reverse transcribed, so expressed TCRB transcripts were what got sequenced. Sequencing was performed with immunoSEQ multiplex PCR; in TCRdb, only in-frame clones are kept and a portion is missing. This sample has some 330,000 clones, with 11% found just once. Sequencing was performed on naive CD4+ T cells from blood. These receptors were collected from a young woman in good health.

This clone was seen a handful of times. J is TRBJ2-1 and V is TRBV10-3; 7 positions agree with TRBD1. The CDR3 contains 13 residues. The V gene end was trimmed by 4 bases and the J gene end by 9 bases; junction bases not matched to a gene: 6. CDR1 ENHRY and CDR2 SYGVKD come from the germline V gene. The CDR3 sequence: CAISGGQGVEQFF. The DNA for the CDR3 is TGTGCCATCAGTGGCGGGCAGGGGGTTGAGCAGTTCTTC.

Only a few counts were recorded for this clone. The rearrangement joins TRBV7-6 to TRBJ2-5; the match to TRBD2 covers 15 bases. J lost 1 base, V lost 5 bases, and 5 bases had no gene match. Germline CDR1 SGHVS, CDR2 FNYEAQ. The length of the CDR3 is 17 residues. CDR3 DNA sequence: TGTGCCAGCAGCCCGGGACTAGCGGGAGGAGGCCAAGAGACCCAGTACTTC. This sequence encodes CASSPGLAGGGQETQYF.

This chain links TRBV28 with TRBJ1-2, with D possibly matching TRBD1 (6 bases). Germline V lookup: CDR1 MDHEN, CDR2 SYDVKM. The CDR3 spans 12 residues. V was trimmed by 2 bases and J by 8 bases, leaving 9 bases between them. CDR3 DNA: TGTGCCAGCAGTTTAGGGGGCAGGGGCTACACCTTC. Protein product: CASSLGGRGYTF.

A few counts support this clone. J is TRBJ2-7 and V is TRBV14, with TRBD2 identical over 9 bases. In germline, CDR1 is SGHDN, CDR2 FVKESK. The CDR3 spans 15 residues. V lost 1 base to trimming and J lost 2 bases; unmatched junction nucleotides: 3. For the CDR3, the DNA is TGTGCCAGCAGCCAAGGACTAGCGGCAGCCTACGAGCAGTACTTC. Its protein is CASSQGLAAAYEQYF. Full variable domain (outside the CDR3, taken from reference TRBV14 and TRBJ2-7): EAGVTQFPSHSVIEKGQTVTLRCDPISGHDNLYWYRRVMGKEIKFLLHFVKESKQDESGMPNNRFLAERTGGTYSTLKVQPAELEDSGVYFCASSQGLAAAYEQYFGPGTRLTVT.

This clone was seen more than once but under ten times. The V gene is TRBV6-5, the J gene TRBJ2-5; the D gene is possibly TRBD2 (5 bases). Germline CDR1 and CDR2: MNHEY and SVGAGI. The CDR3 loop spans 14 amino acids. Between the trimmed V and J ends, which lost 0 bases and 1 base, there was a span of 6 bases. The DNA of the CDR3 is TGTGCCAGCAGTTACTCCGCGGGCCAAGAGACCCAGTACTTC. This translates into CASSYSAGQETQYF.

This chain joins TRBV7-9 and TRBJ2-1, with TRBD1 identical over 10 bases. The length of the CDR3 is 15 residues. The germline gives CDR1 SEHNR, CDR2 FQNEAQ (reference sequence). Trimming at V came to 5 bases and at J to 3 bases, leaving 4 bases not matched to a gene. The CDR3 DNA is TGTGCCAGCAGCGCCGGGACAGGGGTCTACAATGAGCAGTTCTTC. Its protein product is CASSAGTGVYNEQFF.

On this clone: One end of the junction varies from germline; a read error may be responsible. The J gene is TRBJ2-7, the V gene TRBV6-5, with a weak D call TRBD1 (6 bases). The CDR3 is 13 residues long. Germline-derived CDR1 and CDR2 are MNHEY and SVGAGI. This chain's CDR3 is CASSNSGVHEQYF. CDR3 DNA sequence: TGTGCCAGCAGTAACTCAGGGGTCCACGAGCAGTACTTC.

J is TRBJ2-1 and V is TRBV4-2; a weak D match, TRBD2 (5 bases). Trimming cost V 1 base and J 6 bases, with 13 bases left between them. Germline lookup yields CDR1 LGHNA and CDR2 YNFKEQ. This CDR3 comprises 15 residues. CDR3 protein: CASSQGERRINEQFF. The CDR3 bases are TGTGCCAGCAGCCAAGGGGAGCGGAGAATCAATGAGCAGTTCTTC.

The chain carries TRBV7-3 and TRBJ2-1; 10 nucleotides align to TRBD2. Germline assignment: CDR1 SGHTA and CDR2 FQGTGA. J gave up 8 bases and V 5 bases, and 9 bases lay outside the gene matches. The length of the CDR3 is 15 residues. DNA of the CDR3: TGTGCCAGCAGCGGAAGCGGGAGGGCCGACGATGAGCAGTTCTTC. Protein: CASSGSGRADDEQFF.

There are a few counts of this clone. The chain combines TRBV30 with TRBJ2-5, with TRBD2 identical over 9 bases. CDR1 GTSNPN and CDR2 SVGIG come from the germline V gene (reference sequence). This CDR3 contains 14 residues. With V trimmed by 1 base and J by 4 bases, 4 bases remained unmatched. The DNA of the CDR3 is TGTGCCTGGAGTGGAGCGGGAGGAGGAGAGACCCAGTACTTC. Its translation: CAWSGAGGGETQYF.

The J gene is TRBJ2-3, the V gene TRBV30, with D perhaps matching TRBD2 (6 bases). The CDR3 sequence is 15 residues long. V lost 5 bases, J lost 7 bases, and 22 bases lay in between. Germline CDR1 is GTSNPN and CDR2 is SVGIG (reference sequence). The CDR3 coding sequence is TGTGCCTGGGATAAGTATTTCAGGGACTGGAATACGCAGTATTTT. Encoded protein: CAWDKYFRDWNTQYF.

This rearrangement joins TRBV5-4 to TRBJ2-7; the match to TRBD1 covers 8 bases. The CDR3 contains 14 residues. CDR1 and CDR2 (germline): SGHNT, YYREEE (reference sequence). Trimming at V came to 4 bases and at J to 2 bases, leaving 5 bases not matched to a gene. CDR3 sequence reads: CASSQGQGTYEQYF. The CDR3 nucleotides are TGTGCCAGCAGCCAAGGACAGGGAACCTACGAGCAGTACTTC.

This clone was counted a few times. The chain employs TRBV5-6 and TRBJ1-1; TRBD1 matches 8 bases. With V trimmed by 3 bases and J by 7 bases, 5 bases remained unmatched. Germline V lookup: CDR1 SGHDT, CDR2 YYEEEE. CDR3 length: 13 residues. CDR3: CASSSDRVVEAFF. CDR3 DNA: TGTGCCAGCAGCTCGGACAGGGTTGTTGAAGCTTTCTTT. Complete variable domain (other parts from reference TRBV5-6 and TRBJ1-1): DAGVTQSPTHLIKTRGQQVTLRCSPKSGHDTVSWYQQALGQGPQFIFQYYEEEERQRGNFPDRFSGHQFPNYSSELNVNALLLGDSALYLCASSSDRVVEAFFGQGTRLTVV.

This clone showed up just a few times. The V gene is TRBV11-3, the J gene TRBJ2-1, with D perhaps TRBD1 (6 bases). This CDR3 comprises 14 residues. The germline V gene has CDR1 SGHNT and CDR2 YENEEA. Trimming took off 4 bases at V and 6 bases at J, with 13 bases between the two ends. The CDR3 reads CASSSHRDVNEQFF. DNA of the CDR3: TGTGCCAGCAGCTCTCACAGGGACGTCAATGAGCAGTTCTTC.

In this sample, this clone turned up a few times. The gene calls are TRBV7-9 and TRBJ2-1, with TRBD2 matching 12 bases. After removal of 8 bases from V and 4 bases from J, the junction contained 6 bases not matched to a gene. From germline, CDR1 is SEHNR and CDR2 FQNEAQ (reference sequence). This CDR3 comprises 15 residues. The CDR3 sequence is CASLPGTSGYNEQFF. As DNA, the CDR3 is TGTGCCAGCTTACCCGGGACTAGCGGGTACAATGAGCAGTTCTTC.

This clone was counted a few times. The chain carries TRBV29-1 and TRBJ2-7; 10 bases fit TRBD2. V was clipped by 6 bases and J by 0 bases; unmatched bases: 5. The CDR3 runs to 14 residues. CDR1 and CDR2 from the germline V gene are SQVTM and ANQGSEA. The CDR3 DNA reads as TGCAGCGTGTCGACTAGCGGGTACTCCTACGAGCAGTACTTC. Translation: CSVSTSGYSYEQYF.

This clone was detected only a few times. This rearrangement joins TRBV25-1 to TRBJ1-1, with D possibly TRBD1 on 6 matching bases. This CDR3 spans 15 amino acids. Deletions cut 3 bases from V and 5 bases from J, with 16 bases between. CDR1 MGHDK and CDR2 SYGVNS come from the germline V gene. The CDR3 loop reads CASSDGQQGVTEAFF. CDR3 DNA: TGTGCCAGCAGTGACGGGCAACAGGGAGTAACTGAAGCTTTCTTT.

This clone was seen a few times. The chain carries TRBV15 and TRBJ1-4; D not resolved. This CDR3 has 14 residues. Trimming removed 8 bases at V and 2 bases at J, with 12 bases between. The germline gives CDR1 LNHNV, CDR2 YYDKDF (reference sequence). CDR3 nucleotides: TGTGCCACCTCGACGGGGTACACTAATGAAAAACTGTTTTTT. Its translation is CATSTGYTNEKLFF.

This sequence joins TRBV29-1 and TRBJ1-5; D gene unclear. Between the trimmed V and J ends, which lost 7 bases and 3 bases, there was a span of 10 bases. The CDR3 consists of 12 residues. Per germline, CDR1 SQVTM and CDR2 ANQGSEA. The CDR3 sequence is CSAAGVNQPQHF. In DNA, the CDR3 is TGCAGCGCAGCGGGAGTCAATCAGCCCCAGCATTTT.

The rearrangement links TRBV15 to TRBJ1-1; D gene uncertain. V lost 1 base and J lost 4, with 13 bases in between. The germline gives CDR1 LNHNV, CDR2 YYDKDF (reference sequence). The CDR3 consists of 15 residues. The CDR3 coding sequence is TGTGCCACCAGCAGAGGGGCGAGGAGGTCCACTGAAGCTTTCTTT. It specifies CATSRGARRSTEAFF.

This clone turned up a few times. This rearrangement joins TRBV28 to TRBJ2-7; possible D gene TRBD2, 5 bases. The length of the CDR3 is 15 residues. Germline V CDR1 and CDR2: MDHEN, SYDVKM. Trimming removed 7 bases from V and 6 bases from J, with 22 bases in between. CDR3 sequence: CASTPTRGKGSEQYF. The CDR3 region has the DNA TGTGCCAGCACCCCAACGAGAGGGAAAGGGAGCGAGCAGTACTTC.

This clone was seen a handful of times. This chain links TRBV18 with TRBJ2-1; 14 bases are a match to TRBD2. The V segment lost 8 bases and the J segment 6 bases; nucleotides outside the gene matches: 3. The CDR3 contains 14 residues. Germline values: CDR1 KGHSH, CDR2 LQKENI. DNA of the CDR3: TGTGCCAGCCAGGGACTAGCGGGAGCCAATGAGCAGTTCTTC. Protein product: CASQGLAGANEQFF.

The chain recombines TRBV30 with TRBJ2-7; D might be TRBD2 (5 bases). Looked up from germline, CDR1 is GTSNPN and CDR2 is SVGIG (reference sequence). The CDR3 covers 16 residues. V dropped 0 bases and J dropped 0 bases, with 15 bases sitting between them. CDR3 coding DNA: TGTGCCTGGAGTGTTCTAGCACTGGGGAGCTCCTACGAGCAGTACTTC. Translating it yields CAWSVLALGSSYEQYF.

This rearrangement joins TRBV9 to TRBJ2-1, with TRBD2 matching over 10 bases. The CDR3 totals 18 residues. V dropped 0 bases and J dropped 4; count of bases not matched to a gene: 10. Germline lookup yields CDR1 SGDLS and CDR2 YYNGEE. The CDR3 coding sequence is TGTGCCAGCAGCGTAGCGGGGGTGGGACTAGCGACTTACAATGAGCAGTTCTTC. It encodes CASSVAGVGLATYNEQFF.

This clone was counted between two and nine times. The chain is built from TRBV18 and TRBJ2-1, with TRBD2 as a possible D gene (5 bases). CDR1 is KGHSH and CDR2 is LQKENI in the germline V gene. The CDR3 is made up of 13 amino acids. Trimming removed 3 bases from V and 7 bases from J, with 10 bases in between. CDR3 region: CASSPIEGNEQFF. The CDR3 DNA reads TGTGCCAGCTCACCGATTGAGGGAAATGAGCAGTTCTTC.

The table lists this clone with a few counts. This rearrangement joins TRBV5-1 to TRBJ2-7; D is perhaps TRBD1 (5 bases). The CDR3 has 18 residues. The germline CDR1 and CDR2 sequences are SGHRS and YFSETQ. V shed 0 bases and J shed 7 bases, with 26 bases lying between them. The CDR3 sequence: CASSLARTYDQSSREQYF. CDR3 sequence (DNA): TGCGCCAGCAGCTTGGCCCGGACATATGACCAGTCCTCTCGGGAGCAGTACTTC.